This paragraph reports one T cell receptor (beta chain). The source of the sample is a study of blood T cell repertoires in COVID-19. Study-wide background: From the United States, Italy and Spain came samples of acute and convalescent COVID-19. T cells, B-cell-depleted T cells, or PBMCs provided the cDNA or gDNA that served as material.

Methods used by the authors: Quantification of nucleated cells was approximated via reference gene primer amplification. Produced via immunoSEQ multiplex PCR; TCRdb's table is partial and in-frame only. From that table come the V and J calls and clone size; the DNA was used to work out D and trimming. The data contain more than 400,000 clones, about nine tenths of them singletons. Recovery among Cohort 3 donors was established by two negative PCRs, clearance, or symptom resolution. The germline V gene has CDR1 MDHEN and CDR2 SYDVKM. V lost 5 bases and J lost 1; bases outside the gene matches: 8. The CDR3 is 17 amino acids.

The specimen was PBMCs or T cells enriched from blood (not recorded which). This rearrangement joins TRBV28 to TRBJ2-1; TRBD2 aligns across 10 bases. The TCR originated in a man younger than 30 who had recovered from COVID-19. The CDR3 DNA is TGTGCCAGCAGTACGGGGGCACTAGCGGGATCCTACAATGAGCAGTTCTTC. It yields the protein CASSTGALAGSYNEQFF.